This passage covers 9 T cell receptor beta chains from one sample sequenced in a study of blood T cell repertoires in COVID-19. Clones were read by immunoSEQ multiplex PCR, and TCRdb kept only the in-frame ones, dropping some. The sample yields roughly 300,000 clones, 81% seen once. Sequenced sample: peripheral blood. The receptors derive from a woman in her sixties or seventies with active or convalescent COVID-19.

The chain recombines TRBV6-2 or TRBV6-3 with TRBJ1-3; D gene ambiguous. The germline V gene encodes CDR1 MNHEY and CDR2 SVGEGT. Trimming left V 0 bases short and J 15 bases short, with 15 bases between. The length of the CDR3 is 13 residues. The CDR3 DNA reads TGTGCCAGCAGTTACTCGATTTGGAGGGCCAGATATTTT. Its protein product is CASSYSIWRARYF.

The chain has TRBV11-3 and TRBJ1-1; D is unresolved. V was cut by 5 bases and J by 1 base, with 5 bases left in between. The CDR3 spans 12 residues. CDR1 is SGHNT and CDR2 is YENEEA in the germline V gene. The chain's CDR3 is CASSLRNTEAFF. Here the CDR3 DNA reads TGTGCCAGCAGCCTTAGGAACACTGAAGCTTTCTTT.

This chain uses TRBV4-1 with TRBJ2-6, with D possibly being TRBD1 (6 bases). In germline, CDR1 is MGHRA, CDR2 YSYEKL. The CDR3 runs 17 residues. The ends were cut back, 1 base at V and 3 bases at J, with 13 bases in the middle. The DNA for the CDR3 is TGCGCCAGCAGCCAAGTCTGGGGGCGGAGTGGGGCCAACGTCCTGACTTTC. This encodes CASSQVWGRSGANVLTF.

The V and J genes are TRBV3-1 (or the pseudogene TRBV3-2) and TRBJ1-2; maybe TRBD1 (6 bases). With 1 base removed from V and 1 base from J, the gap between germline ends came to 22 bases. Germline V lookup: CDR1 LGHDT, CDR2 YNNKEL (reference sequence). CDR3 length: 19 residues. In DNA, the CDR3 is TGTGCCAGCAGCCAAGCTCTAAACCAGGGGATTAGCTTTAACTATGGCTACACCTTC. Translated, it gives CASSQALNQGISFNYGYTF.

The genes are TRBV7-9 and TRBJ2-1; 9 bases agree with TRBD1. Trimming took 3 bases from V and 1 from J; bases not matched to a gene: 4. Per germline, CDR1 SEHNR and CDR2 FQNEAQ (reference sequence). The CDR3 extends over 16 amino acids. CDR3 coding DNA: TGTGCCAGCAGCTTGTCCGGGACAGGGTCCTACAATGAGCAGTTCTTC. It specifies CASSLSGTGSYNEQFF.

The DNA for the CDR3 is TGCAGCGTTGCCAACCCTAAGGACGACATCCAGGGGAACACTGAAGCTTTCTTT. Protein product: CSVANPKDDIQGNTEAFF. J is TRBJ1-1 and V is TRBV29-1; maybe TRBD1 (5 bases). The V and J ends lost 4 bases and 1 base respectively, with 25 bases between them. The CDR3 runs to 18 residues. Germline V gene sequence: CDR1 SQVTM, CDR2 ANQGSEA.

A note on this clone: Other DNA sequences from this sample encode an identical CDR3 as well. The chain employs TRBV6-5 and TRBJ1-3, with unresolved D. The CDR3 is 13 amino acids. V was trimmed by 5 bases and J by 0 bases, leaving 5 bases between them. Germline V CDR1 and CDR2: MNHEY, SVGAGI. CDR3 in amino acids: CASSLSSGNTIYF. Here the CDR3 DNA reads TGTGCCAGCAGTCTCAGCTCTGGAAACACCATATATTTT.

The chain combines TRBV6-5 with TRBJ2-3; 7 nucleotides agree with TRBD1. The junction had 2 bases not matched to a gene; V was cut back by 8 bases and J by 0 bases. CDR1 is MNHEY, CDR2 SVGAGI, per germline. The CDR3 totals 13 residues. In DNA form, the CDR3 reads TGTGCCAGCTGGGACAGTAGCACAGATACGCAGTATTTT. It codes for CASWDSSTDTQYF.

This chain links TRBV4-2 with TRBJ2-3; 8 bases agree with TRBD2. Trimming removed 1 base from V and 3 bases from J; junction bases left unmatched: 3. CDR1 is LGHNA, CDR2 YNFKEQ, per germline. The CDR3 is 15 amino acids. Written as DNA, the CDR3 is TGTGCCAGCAGCCAAGCAGCGGGGGCTACAGATACGCAGTATTTT. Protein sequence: CASSQAAGATDTQYF.